The source of this T cell receptor (beta chain) is a study of blood T cell repertoires in COVID-19. Study at large: Material from acute and convalescent COVID-19 was sourced from the United States, Italy and Spain. T cells, B-cell-depleted T cells, or PBMCs supplied cDNA or gDNA.

In the study's own analysis: Amplification from reference gene primers served as the basis for estimated nucleated cell counts. Assay used: immunoSEQ multiplex PCR; TCRdb lists only in-frame clones, some missing. V, J and clone size reflect that table, while D and trimming were determined from the DNA. Here the sample spans around 180,000 clones, 60% to 85% being singletons. This clone came up once. The origin of this receptor is a man aged 55-75 years with active or convalescent COVID-19. Sequencing was performed on peripheral blood.

As DNA, the CDR3 is TGTGCCAGCAGCTTTGGTGGCGGGAGTCAGGCCGGGGAGCTGTTTTTT. Translated: CASSFGGGSQAGELFF. This chain uses TRBV5-4 with TRBJ2-2; 7 positions match TRBD2. CDR1 and CDR2 (germline): SGHNT, YYREEE (reference sequence). With 2 bases clipped from V and 6 bases from J, the junction kept 10 bases outside the gene matches. The CDR3 extends over 16 amino acids.